This TCR beta chain came from a study of OX40 agonist ivuxolimab in advanced cancers. As for the study more broadly: The costimulatory receptor OX40 (CD134) was targeted by ivuxolimab, a fully human IgG2 agonistic monoclonal antibody. Intravenous ivuxolimab was administered to patients every 2 weeks at six dose levels: 0.01, 0.1, 0.3, 1.5, 3 and 10 mg/kg. Peripheral TCRbeta sequencing aimed to test whether ivuxolimab altered TCR sequence diversity and caused clonal T-cell expansion. Of the approximately 50 dose-escalation patients, hepatocellular carcinoma was present in about 20, melanoma in around 15, renal cell carcinoma in 9 and head and neck cancer in 9. Patients were allowed to have had prior anti-PD-1, anti-PD-L1 or anti-CTLA-4 therapy, and approximately 40% of the dose-escalation patients had previously received checkpoint inhibitors. In the dose-escalation cohort, 82.7% of patients were male, and the mean age was roughly 60 years, with a range of about 23 to 90. Partial responses were achieved by three dose-escalation patients, of whom one had hepatocellular carcinoma and two had cutaneous melanoma. The paper reports the monotherapy dose-escalation portion (N ≈ 50 patients) of the phase I ivuxolimab trial.

To sequence the TCRbeta CDR3 region, genomic DNA was isolated from the sorted cells. TCRbeta CDR3 regions were sequenced using the immunoSEQ Assay. Here the immuneACCESS table is served through TCRdb, limited to in-frame sequences with V and J called. Missing clones are a known gap in these copies; in checked studies unresolved V genes cover under half, and the rest lacks a known reason. This sample holds tens of thousands of clones; 70% to 90% were observed only once. Of the sample, 28% is held by the ten largest clones. What the research found in general, with its limitations: Low levels of normalized T-cell clonal expansion were also seen in some nonresponding patients. Clonal expansion of both CD4+ and CD8+ blood T cells was observed from baseline to week 6 at doses 0.1 to 3.0 mg/kg. In the 0.1-3.0 mg/kg groups, partial responders had among the lowest normalized peripheral clonal expansion, particularly in CD8+ T cells. Antigen specificity was not determined for the clonally expanded peripheral T cells. After ivuxolimab, expanded clones were on average more numerous among CD8+ T cells than among CD4+ T cells.

In the case of this clone: Its cognate antigen has yet to be identified. No base quality values were provided; no much bigger clone lies one nucleotide off.

The trial excluded patients who had a history of autoimmune disease or were on systemic immunosuppression. Peripheral blood for TCR sequencing was drawn from every dose cohort at baseline, at cycle 4 day 1 and at cycle 7 day 1. Samples came from an open-label, multicenter, first-in-human phase I dose-escalation trial of ivuxolimab. Adults with locally advanced or metastatic melanoma, renal cell, hepatocellular, or head and neck squamous cell carcinoma were enrolled in the trial. Before TCR sequencing, CD4+ T cells and CD8+ T cells from peripheral blood were sorted into separate populations. The receptor's source is an adult with an advanced solid tumor such as melanoma, head and neck, liver or kidney cancer. The sample here was CD4+ or CD8+ T cells sorted from blood, taken in a trial of the OX40 agonist ivuxolimab.

The DNA sequence follows: TGCAGCGTGTCCAGGGGGCGCGACAATGAGCAGTTCTTC. Its translation is CSVSRGRDNEQFF. This receptor chain uses TRBV29-1 and TRBJ2-1; TRBD1 fits 8 bases in the junction. Its CDR3 holds 13 amino acids, cysteine through phenylalanine. CDR3 DNA only is kept here, 39 bases in frame from base 1. Trimming leaves V shorter by 6 bases and J shorter by 5 bases, with the junction holding 6 bases beyond the gene matches. From the germline V gene, CDR1 is SQVTM and CDR2 is ANQGSEA.